Each of the 26 T cell receptor beta chains below was sequenced from the same sample in a study of cytomegalovirus exposure and HLA in healthy donors. The PCR ran on 60 Vbeta and 13 Jbeta primers. The method was immunoSEQ multiplex PCR; TCRdb's version includes in-frame clones alone and lacks a portion of them. Among 150,000 to 200,000 clones listed, around 62% were seen once. Material: PBMCs. Receptors originate from a man between 35 and 55 years old in good health and CMV-seronegative.

The chain employs TRBV10-1 and TRBJ1-5, with TRBD1 identical over 7 bases. V shed 6 bases, J shed 3 bases, and the junction held 5 bases outside the gene matches. Germline V lookup: CDR1 WNHNN, CDR2 SYGVQD (reference sequence). CDR3 length equals 14 residues. CDR3 residues: CASSRDSINQPQHF. CDR3 bases: TGCGCCAGCAGCCGGGACAGTATCAATCAGCCCCAGCATTTT.

V and J are TRBV14 and TRBJ2-7; 11 nucleotides agree with TRBD2. Germline V lookup: CDR1 SGHDN, CDR2 FVKESK. After removal of 0 bases from V and 4 bases from J, the junction contained 5 bases not matched to a gene. This CDR3 region has 16 residues. The DNA of the CDR3 is TGTGCCAGCAGCCAAGATGTAGCGGGGGGGCGTTACGAGCAGTACTTC. It translates to CASSQDVAGGRYEQYF.

In its sample, this clone was seen once. This chain links TRBV7-9 with TRBJ2-1; 7 nucleotides agree with TRBD2. Per the germline V gene, CDR1 is SEHNR and CDR2 is FQNEAQ (reference sequence). CDR3 size: 15 residues. The ends lost 1 base at V and 7 bases at J; junction bases unmatched: 7. The CDR3 protein is CASSLEGGSGNEQFF. The CDR3 DNA sequence: TGTGCCAGCAGCTTAGAGGGCGGGAGTGGTAATGAGCAGTTCTTC. Based on the CDR3 plus reference TRBV7-9 and TRBJ2-1, the full variable domain is DTGVSQNPRHKITKRGQNVTFRCDPISEHNRLYWYRQTLGQGPEFLTYFQNEAQLEKSRLLSDRFSAERPKGSFSTLEIQRTEQGDSAMYLCASSLEGGSGNEQFFGPGTRLTVL.

J is TRBJ2-3 and V is TRBV7-2; 15 bases match TRBD2. The CDR3 spans 16 residues. V shed 1 base and J 6 bases; nucleotides not matched to a gene: 2. In germline, CDR1 is SGHTA, CDR2 FQGNSA. CDR3 DNA sequence: TGTGCCAGCAGCTTAGAAGGGACTAGCGGGAGGGATACGCAGTATTTT. It translates to CASSLEGTSGRDTQYF.

This chain connects TRBV7-9 to TRBJ2-1; 9 nucleotides align to TRBD2. V shed 0 bases, J shed 7 bases, and the junction held 4 bases outside the gene matches. CDR3 length: 15 amino acids. Per germline, CDR1 SEHNR and CDR2 FQNEAQ (reference sequence). CDR3 bases: TGTGCCAGCAGCTTAGCTAGCGGGGGCCCTAATGAGCAGTTCTTC. Its protein is CASSLASGGPNEQFF.

This chain uses TRBV27 with TRBJ1-1; the D gene is possibly TRBD1 (5 bases). Trimming removed 6 bases at V and 2 bases at J, with 10 bases between. This CDR3 region has 13 residues. Germline CDR1 reads MNHEY; CDR2 reads SMNVEV (reference sequence). This CDR3 is CASSRGGNTEAFF. CDR3 DNA sequence: TGTGCCAGCAGCCGGGGGGGAAACACTGAAGCTTTCTTT.

The chain couples TRBV19 to TRBJ2-5; tentatively, D is TRBD1 (6 bases). The CDR3 runs 15 residues. Trimming cost V 5 bases and J 6 bases, with 19 bases left between them. CDR1 is LNHDA and CDR2 is SQIVND in the germline V gene (reference sequence). The CDR3 loop is CASSPLTGSGKTQYF. The CDR3, as DNA: TGTGCCAGTAGTCCCCTCACAGGGTCGGGAAAGACCCAGTACTTC.

This clone was detected only a few times. This chain links TRBV6-1 with TRBJ2-4; no clear D gene. This CDR3 is built from 11 residues. Germline lookup yields CDR1 MNHNS and CDR2 SASEGT. Trimming shortened V by 3 bases and J by 8 bases, and 5 bases separated the two germline ends. The CDR3 here is CASSDLDIQYF. For the CDR3, the DNA is TGTGCCAGCAGTGACTTAGACATTCAGTACTTC.

This sequence joins TRBV4-1 and TRBJ1-2, with a possible D match to TRBD1 (6 bases). The CDR3 length is 15 residues. CDR1 and CDR2 from the germline V gene are MGHRA and YSYEKL. V lost 1 base, J lost 7 bases, and 16 bases lay in between. CDR3 nucleotide sequence: TGCGCCAGCAGCCAAGTGTTCACAGGGAGAGCTGGCTACACCTTC. Translated: CASSQVFTGRAGYTF.

The chain uses TRBV5-1 and TRBJ2-7, with D tentatively TRBD2 (6 bases). The V and J ends lost 2 bases and 0 bases respectively, with 18 bases between them. The CDR3 extends over 17 amino acids. Germline V CDR1 and CDR2: SGHRS, YFSETQ. The CDR3 reads CASSFNSGSGVSYEQYF. The CDR3 DNA reads TGCGCCAGCAGCTTTAACAGCGGGTCCGGGGTCTCCTACGAGCAGTACTTC. Together with reference TRBV5-1 and TRBJ2-7, the CDR3 gives the full variable domain: KAGVTQTPRYLIKTRGQQVTLSCSPISGHRSVSWYQQTPGQGLQFLFEYFSETQRNKGNFPGRFSGRQFSNSRSEMNVSTLELGDSALYLCASSFNSGSGVSYEQYFGPGTRLTVT.

This clone was picked up a small number of times. The CDR3 here is CASSQWRRETQYF. CDR3 nucleotides: TGCGCCAGCAGCCAATGGCGGAGGGAGACCCAGTACTTC. This chain joins TRBV4-1 and TRBJ2-5; TRBD2 is a possible D gene (5 bases). CDR1 MGHRA and CDR2 YSYEKL come from the germline V gene. CDR3 length: 13 amino acids. Trimming left V 2 bases short and J 5 bases short, with 9 bases between.

The chain recombines TRBV6-1 with TRBJ2-6; no clear D gene. Trimming took 1 base from V and 0 from J, leaving 4 bases between them. CDR3 length equals 15 residues. Germline V gene lookup returns CDR1 MNHNS and CDR2 SASEGT. CDR3: CASSEDSSGANVLTF. CDR3 in DNA: TGTGCCAGCAGTGAAGACAGCTCTGGGGCCAACGTCCTGACTTTC.

The genes are TRBV7-2 and TRBJ1-5, with TRBD1 matching over 8 bases. Germline trimming cut 5 bases from V and 7 bases from J; bases unmatched to any gene: 7. The CDR3 runs to 14 residues. The germline gives CDR1 SGHTA, CDR2 FQGNSA. CDR3 bases: TGTGCCAGCAGCACGGGACAGGTGGGGCAGCCCCAGCATTTT. Protein product: CASSTGQVGQPQHF.

This clone appeared a single time. The junction departs from germline at one end; a sequencing error may be responsible. The genes are TRBV7-9 and TRBJ2-1; TRBD1 matches at 9 bases. The CDR3 runs 12 residues. Germline V lookup: CDR1 SEHNR, CDR2 FQNEAQ (reference sequence). As DNA, the CDR3 is TGTTCCAGCAGGTCGGACAGGGGACGGCAGTTCTTC. Its protein is CSSRSDRGRQFF.

V usage is TRBV7-2 and J usage is TRBJ2-7; 7 bases align to TRBD2. The V and J ends lost 1 base and 1 base, in that order; junction bases with no gene match: 1. Germline V CDR1 and CDR2: SGHTA, FQGNSA. The CDR3 loop spans 14 amino acids. DNA for the CDR3: TGTGCCAGCAGCTTAGACGGGGGGTCCTACGAGCAGTACTTC. Amino acids: CASSLDGGSYEQYF.

In its sample, this clone was seen a few times. The CDR3 protein is CASSPLAGFRNTIYF. CDR3 sequence (DNA): TGTGCCAGCTCACCCCTGGCAGGCTTTAGAAACACCATATATTTT. This chain uses TRBV18 with TRBJ1-3; D remains unclear. Germline values: CDR1 KGHSH, CDR2 LQKENI. V was pared by 3 bases and J by 5 bases, with 14 bases between. This CDR3 has 15 residues.

This clone was detected a few times. Other DNA sequences in this sample translate to the same CDR3. This sequence joins TRBV27 and TRBJ1-4, with D unclear. Germline V lookup: CDR1 MNHEY, CDR2 SMNVEV (reference sequence). The CDR3 has 16 amino acids. V was trimmed by 6 bases and J by 3 bases, leaving 17 bases between them. CDR3 region: CASRTYTETPNEKLFF. CDR3 coding DNA: TGTGCCAGCAGAACATACACGGAGACTCCTAATGAAAAACTGTTTTTT. Complete variable domain (other parts from reference TRBV27 and TRBJ1-4): EAQVTQNPRYLITVTGKKLTVTCSQNMNHEYMSWYRQDPGLGLRQIYYSMNVEVTDKGDVPEGYKVSRKEKRNFPLILESPSPNQTSLYFCASRTYTETPNEKLFFGSGTQLSVL.

This chain connects TRBV25-1 to TRBJ1-2; no reliable D call. CDR1 MGHDK and CDR2 SYGVNS come from the germline V gene. The CDR3 loop spans 12 amino acids. The V end was cut by 2 bases, the J end by 4 bases, with 5 bases between. The CDR3 sequence: CASSEQAYGYTF. CDR3 sequence (DNA): TGTGCCAGCAGTGAACAGGCCTATGGCTACACCTTC.

This rearrangement joins TRBV4-1 to TRBJ2-1; the match to TRBD2 covers 14 bases. J lost 6 bases, V lost 5 bases, and 6 bases had no gene match. The CDR3 is 16 residues long. Germline-derived CDR1 and CDR2 are MGHRA and YSYEKL. CDR3 nucleotides: TGCGCCAGCAGCTCGACTAGCGGGGGGGCCAGCAATGAGCAGTTCTTC. This gives the protein CASSSTSGGASNEQFF.

Only one count was recorded for this clone. CDR3 protein: CAISVGLSTDTQYF. The DNA of the CDR3 is TGTGCCATCAGTGTGGGACTTAGCACAGATACGCAGTATTTT. The V call is TRBV10-3, the J call TRBJ2-3; a possible D gene is TRBD2 (6 bases). There are 14 residues in the CDR3. V was cut by 4 bases and J by 0 bases, with 8 bases left in between. CDR1 and CDR2 (germline): ENHRY, SYGVKD.

The rearrangement uses TRBV28 and TRBJ1-1, with 11 bases fitting TRBD1. Germline lookup yields CDR1 MDHEN and CDR2 SYDVKM. This CDR3 is 15 amino acids long. V dropped 5 bases and J dropped 3; count of bases not matched to a gene: 5. CDR3 residues: CASSGQGAGDTEAFF. As DNA, the CDR3 is TGTGCCAGCAGTGGACAGGGGGCAGGGGACACTGAAGCTTTCTTT.

Worth noting for this clone: The same CDR3 arises from other DNA sequences in this sample as well. The chain links TRBV4-1 to TRBJ2-5; 8 bases are shared with TRBD1. After removal of 1 base from V and 5 bases from J, the junction contained 3 bases not matched to a gene. Germline V CDR1 and CDR2: MGHRA, YSYEKL. The CDR3 contains 14 residues. The CDR3 DNA is TGCGCCAGCAGCCAAGCGGACAGGGACGAGACCCAGTACTTC. This encodes CASSQADRDETQYF.

This clone was seen only a few times. This sequence joins TRBV11-2 and TRBJ2-7; TRBD1 matches at 10 bases. J lost 0 bases, V lost 5 bases, and 13 bases had no gene match. This CDR3 has 18 residues. CDR1 SGHAT and CDR2 FQNNGV come from the germline V gene. CDR3 bases: TGTGCCAGCAGCCCCGGGACAGGGGACCACATCCGCTCCTACGAGCAGTACTTC. It is translated as CASSPGTGDHIRSYEQYF.

This clone was detected only a few times. The V gene is TRBV29-1, the J gene TRBJ2-7; TRBD1 agrees at 8 bases. The CDR3 has 13 amino acids. Germline values: CDR1 SQVTM, CDR2 ANQGSEA. Losses at the gene ends were 4 bases for V and 5 bases for J; bases not matched to a gene: 7. As DNA, the CDR3 is TGCAGCGTTGGGGCGACAGGGGAGGACGAGCAGTACTTC. It encodes CSVGATGEDEQYF.

The rearrangement joins TRBV2 to TRBJ1-3, with 7 nucleotides matching TRBD1. J gave up 0 bases and V 7 bases, and 3 bases lay outside the gene matches. The CDR3 runs 14 residues. In germline, CDR1 is SNHLY, CDR2 FYNNEI. For the CDR3, the DNA is TGTGCCAGCAACAGACAGGGCTCTGGAAACACCATATATTTT. Amino acids: CASNRQGSGNTIYF.

The chain links TRBV19 to TRBJ1-1, with D maybe TRBD1 (6 bases). V was clipped by 4 bases and J by 5 bases, with 14 bases between them. The CDR3 covers 14 residues. CDR1 and CDR2 (germline): LNHDA, SQIVND (reference sequence). The CDR3 reads CASSKIGRGTEAFF. The CDR3 DNA sequence: TGTGCCAGTAGTAAGATAGGGAGGGGGACTGAAGCTTTCTTT.